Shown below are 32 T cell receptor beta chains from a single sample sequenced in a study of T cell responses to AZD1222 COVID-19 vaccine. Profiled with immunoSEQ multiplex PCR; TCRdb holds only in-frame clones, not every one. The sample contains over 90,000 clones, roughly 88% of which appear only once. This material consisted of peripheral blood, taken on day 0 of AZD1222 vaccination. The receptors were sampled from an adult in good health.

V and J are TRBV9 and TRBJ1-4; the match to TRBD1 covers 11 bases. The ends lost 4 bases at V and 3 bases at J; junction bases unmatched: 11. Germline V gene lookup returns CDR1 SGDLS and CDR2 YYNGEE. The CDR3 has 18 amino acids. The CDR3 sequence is CASSSGDRGFGANEKLFF. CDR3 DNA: TGTGCCAGCAGCTCAGGGGACAGGGGGTTTGGCGCTAATGAAAAACTGTTTTTT. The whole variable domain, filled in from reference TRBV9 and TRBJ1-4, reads DSGVTQTPKHLITATGQRVTLRCSPRSGDLSVYWYQQSLDQGLQFLIQYYNGEERAKGNILERFSAQQFPDLHSELNLSSLELGDSALYFCASSSGDRGFGANEKLFFGSGTQLSVL.

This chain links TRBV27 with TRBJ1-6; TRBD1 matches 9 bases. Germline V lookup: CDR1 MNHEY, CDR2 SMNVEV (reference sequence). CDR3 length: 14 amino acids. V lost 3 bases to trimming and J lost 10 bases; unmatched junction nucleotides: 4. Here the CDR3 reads CASSLGGQGSPLHF. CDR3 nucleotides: TGTGCCAGCAGTTTGGGGGGACAGGGCTCACCCCTCCACTTT.

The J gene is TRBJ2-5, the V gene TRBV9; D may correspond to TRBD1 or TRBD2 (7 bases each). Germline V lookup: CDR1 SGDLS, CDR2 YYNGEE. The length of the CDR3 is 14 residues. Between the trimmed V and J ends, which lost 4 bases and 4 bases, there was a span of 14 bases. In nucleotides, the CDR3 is TGTGCCAGCAGCTCAGGGGGAGGGATAGAGACCCAGTACTTC. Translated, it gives CASSSGGGIETQYF.

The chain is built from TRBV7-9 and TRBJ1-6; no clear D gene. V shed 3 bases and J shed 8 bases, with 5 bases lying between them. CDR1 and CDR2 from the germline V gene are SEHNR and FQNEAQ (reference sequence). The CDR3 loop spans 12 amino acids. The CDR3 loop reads CASSFLDSPLHF. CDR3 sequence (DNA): TGTGCCAGCAGCTTCTTGGATTCACCCCTCCACTTT.

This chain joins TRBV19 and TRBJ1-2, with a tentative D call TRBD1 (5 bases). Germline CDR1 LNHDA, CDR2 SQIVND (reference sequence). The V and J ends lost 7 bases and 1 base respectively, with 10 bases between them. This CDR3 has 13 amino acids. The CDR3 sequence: CASKDSFNYGYTF. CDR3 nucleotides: TGTGCCAGTAAAGACAGCTTTAACTATGGCTACACCTTC.

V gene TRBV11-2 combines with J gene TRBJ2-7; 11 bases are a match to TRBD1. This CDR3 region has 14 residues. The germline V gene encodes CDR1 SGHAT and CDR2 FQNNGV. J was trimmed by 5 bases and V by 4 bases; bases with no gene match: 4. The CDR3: CASSSGTGGDEQYF. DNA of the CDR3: TGTGCCAGCAGCTCCGGGACAGGGGGAGACGAGCAGTACTTC.

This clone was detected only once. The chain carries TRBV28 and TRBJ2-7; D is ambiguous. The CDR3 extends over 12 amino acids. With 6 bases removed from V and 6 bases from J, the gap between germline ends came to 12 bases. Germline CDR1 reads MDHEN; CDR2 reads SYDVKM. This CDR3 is CASRETSGEQYF. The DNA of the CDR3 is TGTGCCAGCAGGGAGACAAGTGGCGAGCAGTACTTC.

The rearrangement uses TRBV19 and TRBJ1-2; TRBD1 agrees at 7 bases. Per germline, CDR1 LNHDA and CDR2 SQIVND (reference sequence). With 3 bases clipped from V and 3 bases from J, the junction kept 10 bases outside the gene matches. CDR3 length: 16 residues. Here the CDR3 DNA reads TGTGCCAGTAGTATCGGATCGGACAGGCCATACTATGGCTACACCTTC. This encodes CASSIGSDRPYYGYTF.

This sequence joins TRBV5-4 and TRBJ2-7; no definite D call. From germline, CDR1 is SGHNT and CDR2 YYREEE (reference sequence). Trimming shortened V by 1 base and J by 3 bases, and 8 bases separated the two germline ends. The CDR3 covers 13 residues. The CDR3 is CASSLKASYEQYF. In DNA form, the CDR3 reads TGTGCCAGCAGCTTGAAGGCAAGCTACGAGCAGTACTTC.

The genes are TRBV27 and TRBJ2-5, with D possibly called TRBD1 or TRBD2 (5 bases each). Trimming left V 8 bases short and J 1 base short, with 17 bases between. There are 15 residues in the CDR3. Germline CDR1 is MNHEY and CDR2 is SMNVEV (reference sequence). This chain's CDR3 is CASGPKRDLQETQYF. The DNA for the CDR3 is TGTGCCAGCGGCCCCAAGAGGGACCTCCAAGAGACCCAGTACTTC.

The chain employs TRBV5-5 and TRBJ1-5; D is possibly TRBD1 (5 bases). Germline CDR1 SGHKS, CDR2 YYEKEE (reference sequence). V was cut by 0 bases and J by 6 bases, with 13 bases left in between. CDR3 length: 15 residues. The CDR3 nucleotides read TGTGCCAGCAGCTTGGTTGTATCGGGGCCTCAGCCCCAGCATTTT. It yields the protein CASSLVVSGPQPQHF. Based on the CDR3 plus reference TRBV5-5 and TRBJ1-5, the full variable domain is DAGVTQSPTHLIKTRGQQVTLRCSPISGHKSVSWYQQVLGQGPQFIFQYYEKEERGRGNFPDRFSARQFPNYSSELNVNALLLGDSALYLCASSLVVSGPQPQHFGDGTRLSIL.

The CDR3 nucleotides are TGTGCCAGCAGGTTGACCGGATATTTTGGCTACACCTTC. Amino acids: CASRLTGYFGYTF. This chain connects TRBV28 to TRBJ1-2; D is ambiguous. Germline lookup yields CDR1 MDHEN and CDR2 SYDVKM. V was clipped by 6 bases and J by 7 bases, with 15 bases between them. This CDR3 spans 13 amino acids.

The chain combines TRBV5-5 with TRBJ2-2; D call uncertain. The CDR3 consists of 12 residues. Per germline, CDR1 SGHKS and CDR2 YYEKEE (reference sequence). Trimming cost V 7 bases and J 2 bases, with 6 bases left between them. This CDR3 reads CASYRNTGELFF. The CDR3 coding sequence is TGTGCCAGCTACCGCAACACCGGGGAGCTGTTTTTT.

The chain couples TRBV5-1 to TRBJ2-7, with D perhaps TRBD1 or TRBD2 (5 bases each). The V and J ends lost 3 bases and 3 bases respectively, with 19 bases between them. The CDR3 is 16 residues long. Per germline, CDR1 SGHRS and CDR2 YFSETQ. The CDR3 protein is CASSYRGEGGFYEQYF. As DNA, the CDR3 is TGCGCCAGCAGCTACCGGGGCGAGGGCGGGTTCTACGAGCAGTACTTC.

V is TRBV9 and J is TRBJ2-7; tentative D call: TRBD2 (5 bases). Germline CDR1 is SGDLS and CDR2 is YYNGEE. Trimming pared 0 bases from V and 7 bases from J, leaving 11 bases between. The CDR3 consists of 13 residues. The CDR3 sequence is CASSVVASGEQYF. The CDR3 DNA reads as TGTGCCAGCAGCGTAGTTGCCTCGGGAGAGCAGTACTTC.

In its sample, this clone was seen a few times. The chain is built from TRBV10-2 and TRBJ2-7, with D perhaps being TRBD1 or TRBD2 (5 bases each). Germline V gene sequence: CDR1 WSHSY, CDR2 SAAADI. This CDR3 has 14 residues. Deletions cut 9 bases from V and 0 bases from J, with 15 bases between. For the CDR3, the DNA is TGCGCCAGTCGGGACGGGGCGGGCTCCTACGAGCAGTACTTC. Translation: CASRDGAGSYEQYF.

CDR3 bases: TGTGCCAGCAGCTTAGTGGCTTCGAGCTCCTACAATGAGCAGTTCTTC. This sequence encodes CASSLVASSSYNEQFF. This chain joins TRBV7-6 and TRBJ2-1; D remains ambiguous. This CDR3 has 16 amino acids. The V gene's germline CDR1 is SGHVS and CDR2 FNYEAQ. Trimming took off 1 base at V and 0 bases at J, with 10 bases between the two ends.

The CDR3 DNA sequence: TGTGCCAGCAGCTTAGGAGCGGGGGGGTACACCGGGGAGCTGTTTTTT. This codes for CASSLGAGGYTGELFF. The chain employs TRBV7-2 and TRBJ2-2, with TRBD2 matching 10 bases. After removal of 1 base from V and 3 bases from J, the junction contained 2 bases not matched to a gene. The V gene's germline CDR1 is SGHTA and CDR2 FQGNSA. This CDR3 is 16 amino acids long.

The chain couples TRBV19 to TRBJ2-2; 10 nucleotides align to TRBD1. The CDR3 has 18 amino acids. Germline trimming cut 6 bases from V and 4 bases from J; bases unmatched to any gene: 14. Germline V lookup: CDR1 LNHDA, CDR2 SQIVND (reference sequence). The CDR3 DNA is TGTGCCAGTAGGACTACCCCCGGGACAGGGGTGGGCACCGGGGAGCTGTTTTTT. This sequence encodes CASRTTPGTGVGTGELFF. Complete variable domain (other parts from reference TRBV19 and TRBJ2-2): DGGITQSPKYLFRKEGQNVTLSCEQNLNHDAMYWYRQDPGQGLRLIYYSQIVNDFQKGDIAEGYSVSREKKESFPLTVTSAQKNPTAFYLCASRTTPGTGVGTGELFFGEGSRLTVL.

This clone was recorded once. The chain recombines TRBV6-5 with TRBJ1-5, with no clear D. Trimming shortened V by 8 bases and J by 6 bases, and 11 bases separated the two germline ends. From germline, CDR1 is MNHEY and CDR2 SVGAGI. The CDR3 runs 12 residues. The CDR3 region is CASGVGGQPQHF. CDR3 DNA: TGTGCCAGCGGGGTTGGAGGTCAGCCCCAGCATTTT.

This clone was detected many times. This CDR3 is CASSPQPSNYGYTF. CDR3 coding DNA: TGTGCCAGCAGCCCACAACCGTCTAACTATGGCTACACCTTC. The rearrangement joins TRBV2 to TRBJ1-2; D is ambiguous. Germline CDR1 reads SNHLY; CDR2 reads FYNNEI. The germline V and J ends were trimmed by 6 bases and 0 bases, with 11 bases remaining between them. The CDR3 has 14 amino acids.

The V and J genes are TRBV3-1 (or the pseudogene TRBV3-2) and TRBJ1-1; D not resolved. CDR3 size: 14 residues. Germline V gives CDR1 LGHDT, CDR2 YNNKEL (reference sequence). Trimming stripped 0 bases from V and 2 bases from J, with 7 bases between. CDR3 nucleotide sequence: TGTGCCAGCAGCCAAGAAGCGCCCAACACTGAAGCTTTCTTT. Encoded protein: CASSQEAPNTEAFF.

The CDR3 protein is CASSLGRKTQYF. The DNA of the CDR3 is TGTGCCAGCAGCTTGGGCCGGAAGACCCAGTACTTC. The V gene is TRBV5-6, the J gene TRBJ2-5; D gene ambiguous. V was cut by 0 bases and J by 6 bases, with 6 bases left in between. The germline V gene encodes CDR1 SGHDT and CDR2 YYEEEE. This CDR3 is 12 amino acids long.

The CDR3 nucleotides read TGCGCCAGCAGCTTGGGTGGAGACAATCAGCCCCAGCATTTT. This codes for CASSLGGDNQPQHF. The chain links TRBV5-1 to TRBJ1-5; D remains ambiguous. Trimming took 0 bases from V and 3 from J, leaving 7 bases between them. The germline CDR1 and CDR2 sequences are SGHRS and YFSETQ. The CDR3 sequence is 14 residues long. Full variable domain (rest looked up from reference TRBV5-1 and TRBJ1-5): KAGVTQTPRYLIKTRGQQVTLSCSPISGHRSVSWYQQTPGQGLQFLFEYFSETQRNKGNFPGRFSGRQFSNSRSEMNVSTLELGDSALYLCASSLGGDNQPQHFGDGTRLSIL.

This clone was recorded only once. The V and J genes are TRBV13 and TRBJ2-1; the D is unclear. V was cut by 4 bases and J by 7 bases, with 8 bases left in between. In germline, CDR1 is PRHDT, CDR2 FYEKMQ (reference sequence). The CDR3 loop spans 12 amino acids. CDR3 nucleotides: TGTGCCAGCAGCTCCTTGGGGAATGAGCAGTTCTTC. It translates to CASSSLGNEQFF.

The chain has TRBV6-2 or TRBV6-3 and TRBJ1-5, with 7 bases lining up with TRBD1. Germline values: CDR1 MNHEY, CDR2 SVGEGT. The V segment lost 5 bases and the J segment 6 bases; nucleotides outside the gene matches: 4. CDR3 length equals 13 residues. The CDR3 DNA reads TGTGCCAGCAGTCCCGACAGGGCTCAGCCCCAGCATTTT. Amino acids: CASSPDRAQPQHF.

The CDR3 loop reads CASRRQGSSGANVLTF. The CDR3 DNA is TGTGCCAGCCGAAGACAGGGCAGCTCTGGGGCCAACGTCCTGACTTTC. This chain links TRBV28 with TRBJ2-6, with 7 bases fitting TRBD1. The J segment lost 0 bases and the V segment lost 8 bases, leaving 7 bases of the junction unmatched. Per the germline V gene, CDR1 is MDHEN and CDR2 is SYDVKM. The CDR3 covers 16 residues.

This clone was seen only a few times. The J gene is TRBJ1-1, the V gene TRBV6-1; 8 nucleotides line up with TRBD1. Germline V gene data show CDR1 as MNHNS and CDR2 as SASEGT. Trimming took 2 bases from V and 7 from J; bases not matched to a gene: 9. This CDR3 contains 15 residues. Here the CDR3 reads CASSESEDRAGEAFF. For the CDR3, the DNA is TGTGCCAGCAGTGAAAGTGAGGACAGGGCGGGTGAAGCTTTCTTT.

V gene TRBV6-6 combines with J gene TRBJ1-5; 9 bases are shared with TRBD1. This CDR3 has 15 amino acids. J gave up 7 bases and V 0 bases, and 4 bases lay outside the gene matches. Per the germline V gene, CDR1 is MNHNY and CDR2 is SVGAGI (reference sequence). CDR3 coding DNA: TGTGCCAGCAGTTACTCAAGGACAGGGGAACAGCCCCAGCATTTT. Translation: CASSYSRTGEQPQHF.

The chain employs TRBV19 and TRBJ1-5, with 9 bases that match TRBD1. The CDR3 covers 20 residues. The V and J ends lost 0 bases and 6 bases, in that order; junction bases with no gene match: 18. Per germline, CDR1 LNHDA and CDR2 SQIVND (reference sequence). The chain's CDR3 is CASSIDLLGQMTGGIQPQHF. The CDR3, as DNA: TGTGCCAGTAGTATAGATCTCTTGGGCCAAATGACAGGGGGGATTCAGCCCCAGCATTTT.

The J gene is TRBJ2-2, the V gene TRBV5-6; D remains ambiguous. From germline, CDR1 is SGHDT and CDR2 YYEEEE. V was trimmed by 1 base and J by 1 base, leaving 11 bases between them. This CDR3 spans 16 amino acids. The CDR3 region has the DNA TGTGCCAGCAGCTTGCCCGGGTGGCAGAACACCGGGGAGCTGTTTTTT. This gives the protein CASSLPGWQNTGELFF.

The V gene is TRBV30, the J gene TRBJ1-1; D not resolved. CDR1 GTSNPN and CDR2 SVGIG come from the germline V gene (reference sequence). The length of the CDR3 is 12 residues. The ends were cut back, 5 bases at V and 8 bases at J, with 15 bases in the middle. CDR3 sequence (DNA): TGTGCCTGGGATTCAAGCACGGGCGAAGCTTTCTTT. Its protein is CAWDSSTGEAFF. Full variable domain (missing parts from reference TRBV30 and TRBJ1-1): SQTIHQWPATLVQPVGSPLSLECTVEGTSNPNLYWYRQAAGRGLQLLFYSVGIGQISSEVPQNLSASRPQDRQFILSSKKLLLSDSGFYLCAWDSSTGEAFFGQGTRLTVV.